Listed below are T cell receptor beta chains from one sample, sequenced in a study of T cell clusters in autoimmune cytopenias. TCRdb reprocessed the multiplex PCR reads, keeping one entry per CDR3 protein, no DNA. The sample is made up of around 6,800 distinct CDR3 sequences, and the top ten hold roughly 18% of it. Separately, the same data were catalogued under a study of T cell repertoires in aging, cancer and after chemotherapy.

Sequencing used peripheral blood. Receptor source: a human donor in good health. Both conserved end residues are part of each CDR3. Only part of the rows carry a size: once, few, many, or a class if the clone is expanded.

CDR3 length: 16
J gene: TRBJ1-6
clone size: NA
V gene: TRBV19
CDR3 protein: CASSIDRRAENSPLHF

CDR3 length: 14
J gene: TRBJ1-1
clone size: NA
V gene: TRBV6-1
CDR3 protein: CASSKDRGNTEAFF

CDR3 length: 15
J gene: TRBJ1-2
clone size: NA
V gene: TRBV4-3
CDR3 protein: CASSHGQTNNYGYTF

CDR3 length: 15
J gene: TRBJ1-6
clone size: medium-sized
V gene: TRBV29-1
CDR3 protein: CSVEDLRGSHSPLHF

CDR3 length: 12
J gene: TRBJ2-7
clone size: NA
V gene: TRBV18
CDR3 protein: CASSPPQGEQYF

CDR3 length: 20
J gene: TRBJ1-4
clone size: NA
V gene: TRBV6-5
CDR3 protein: CASSYSGAVGRSATNEKLFF

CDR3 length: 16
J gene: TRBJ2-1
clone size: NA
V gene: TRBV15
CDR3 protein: CATSTGSGGAGNEQFF

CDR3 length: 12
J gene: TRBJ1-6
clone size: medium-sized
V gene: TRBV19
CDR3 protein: CASSPRRGSLHF

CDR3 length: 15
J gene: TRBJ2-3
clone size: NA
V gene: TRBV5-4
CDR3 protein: CASSFGGGSTDTQYF

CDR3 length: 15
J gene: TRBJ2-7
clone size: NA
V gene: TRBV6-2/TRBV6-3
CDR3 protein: CASSYRALDSYEQYF

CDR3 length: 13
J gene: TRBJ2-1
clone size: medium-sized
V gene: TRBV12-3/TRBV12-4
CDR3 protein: CASSINLNNEQFF

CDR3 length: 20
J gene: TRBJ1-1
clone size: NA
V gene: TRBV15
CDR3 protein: CATSRDRRGSRDRGDTEAFF

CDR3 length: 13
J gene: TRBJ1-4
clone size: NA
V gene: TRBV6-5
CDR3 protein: CASSYSGGEKLFF

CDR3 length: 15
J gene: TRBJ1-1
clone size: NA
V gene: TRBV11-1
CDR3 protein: CASSWAGQMNTEAFF

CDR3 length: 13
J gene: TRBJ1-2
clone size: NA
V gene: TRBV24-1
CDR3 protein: CATSEPGTNGYTF

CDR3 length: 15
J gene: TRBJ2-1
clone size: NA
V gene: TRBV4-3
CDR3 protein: CASSQELDGTRAEFF

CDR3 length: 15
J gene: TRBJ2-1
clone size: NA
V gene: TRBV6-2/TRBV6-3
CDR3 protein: CASSQGQAHGNEQFF

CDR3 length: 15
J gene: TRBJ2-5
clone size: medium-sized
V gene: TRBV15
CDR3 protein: CATSRNRGGQETQYF

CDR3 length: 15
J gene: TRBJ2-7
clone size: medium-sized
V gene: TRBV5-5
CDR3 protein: CASSLFAERFSEQYF

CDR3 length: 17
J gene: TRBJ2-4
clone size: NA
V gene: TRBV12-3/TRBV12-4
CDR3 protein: CASSPGGTRESKNIQYF

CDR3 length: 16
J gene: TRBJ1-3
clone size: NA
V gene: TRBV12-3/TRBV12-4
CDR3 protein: CASRYVRGPDGNTIYF

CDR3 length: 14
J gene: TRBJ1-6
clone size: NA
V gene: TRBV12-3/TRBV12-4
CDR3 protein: CASSLGQGGSPLHF

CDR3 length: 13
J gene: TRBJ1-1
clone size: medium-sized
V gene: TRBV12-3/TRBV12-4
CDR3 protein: CASSLADTSEAFF

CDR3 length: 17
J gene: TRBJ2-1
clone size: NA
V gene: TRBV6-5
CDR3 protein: CASSRRLAGYFDNEQFF

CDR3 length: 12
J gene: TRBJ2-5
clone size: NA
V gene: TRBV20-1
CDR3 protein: CSAPRGEETQYF

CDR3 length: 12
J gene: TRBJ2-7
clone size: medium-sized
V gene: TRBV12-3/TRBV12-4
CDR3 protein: CASSLRAYEQYF

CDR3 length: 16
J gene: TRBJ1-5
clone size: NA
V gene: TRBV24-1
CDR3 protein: CATSDRSGSGNQPQHF

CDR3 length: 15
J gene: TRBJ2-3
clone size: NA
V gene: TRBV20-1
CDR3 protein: CSARDVRGFSDTQYF

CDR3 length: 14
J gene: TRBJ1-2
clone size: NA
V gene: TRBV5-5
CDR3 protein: CASSLAKTGVGYTF

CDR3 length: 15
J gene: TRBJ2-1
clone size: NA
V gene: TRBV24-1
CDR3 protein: CATSRPAGPPNEQFF

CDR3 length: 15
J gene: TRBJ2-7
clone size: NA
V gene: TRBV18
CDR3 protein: CASSPGQGGYYEQYF

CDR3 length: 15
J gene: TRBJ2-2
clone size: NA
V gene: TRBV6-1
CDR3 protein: CASSSSGGAVGELFF

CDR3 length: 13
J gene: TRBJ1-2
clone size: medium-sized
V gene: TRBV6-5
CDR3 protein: CASSEGLNYGYTF

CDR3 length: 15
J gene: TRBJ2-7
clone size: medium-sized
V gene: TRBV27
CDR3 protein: CASSSLAGEAYEQYF

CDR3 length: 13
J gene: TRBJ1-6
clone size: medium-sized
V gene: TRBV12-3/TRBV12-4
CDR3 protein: CASVGGQDSPLHF

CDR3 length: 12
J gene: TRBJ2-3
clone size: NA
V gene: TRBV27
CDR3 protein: CASRYLTDTQYF

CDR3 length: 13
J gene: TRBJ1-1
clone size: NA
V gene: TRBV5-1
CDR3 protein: CASSTTGGALAFF

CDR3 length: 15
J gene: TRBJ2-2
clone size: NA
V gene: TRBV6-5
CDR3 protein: CARRSGTGVVGELFF

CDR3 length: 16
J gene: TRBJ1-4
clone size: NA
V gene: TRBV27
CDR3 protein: CASSFFGTAPNEKLFF

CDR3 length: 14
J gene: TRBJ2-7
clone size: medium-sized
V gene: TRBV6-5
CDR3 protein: CASRGQPHSYEQYF

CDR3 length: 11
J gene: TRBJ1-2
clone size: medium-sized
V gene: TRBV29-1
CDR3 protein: CSAWTVQGYTF

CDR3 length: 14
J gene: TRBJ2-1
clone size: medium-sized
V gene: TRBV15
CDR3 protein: CATSRAGGYNEQFF

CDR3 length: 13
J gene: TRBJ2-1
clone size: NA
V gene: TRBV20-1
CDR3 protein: CSARVSSINEQFF

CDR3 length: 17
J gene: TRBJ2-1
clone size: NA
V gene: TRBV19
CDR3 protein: CASSTRGGVSVQDEQFF

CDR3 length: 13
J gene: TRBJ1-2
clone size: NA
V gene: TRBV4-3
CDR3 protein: CASSPEGEYGYTF

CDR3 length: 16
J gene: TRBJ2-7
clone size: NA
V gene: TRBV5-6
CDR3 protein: CASSLYAGTSPYEQYF

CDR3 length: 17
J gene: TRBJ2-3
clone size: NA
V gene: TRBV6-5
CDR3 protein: CASRRRLAGSGGDTQYF